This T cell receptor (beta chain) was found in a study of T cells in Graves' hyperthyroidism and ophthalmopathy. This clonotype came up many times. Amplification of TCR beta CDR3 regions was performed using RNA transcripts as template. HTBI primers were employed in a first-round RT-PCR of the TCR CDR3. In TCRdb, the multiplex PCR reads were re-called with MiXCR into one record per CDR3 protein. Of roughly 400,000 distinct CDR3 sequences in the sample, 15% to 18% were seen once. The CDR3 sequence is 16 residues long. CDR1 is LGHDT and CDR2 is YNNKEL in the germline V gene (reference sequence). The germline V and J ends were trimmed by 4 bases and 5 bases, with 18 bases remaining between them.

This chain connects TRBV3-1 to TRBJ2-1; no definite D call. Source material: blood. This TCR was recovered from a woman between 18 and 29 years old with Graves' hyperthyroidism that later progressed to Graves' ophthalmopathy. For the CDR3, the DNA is TGTGCCAGCAGCCCTCTACCTGGGCGGTTAGACAATGAGCAGTTCTTC. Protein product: CASSPLPGRLDNEQFF.